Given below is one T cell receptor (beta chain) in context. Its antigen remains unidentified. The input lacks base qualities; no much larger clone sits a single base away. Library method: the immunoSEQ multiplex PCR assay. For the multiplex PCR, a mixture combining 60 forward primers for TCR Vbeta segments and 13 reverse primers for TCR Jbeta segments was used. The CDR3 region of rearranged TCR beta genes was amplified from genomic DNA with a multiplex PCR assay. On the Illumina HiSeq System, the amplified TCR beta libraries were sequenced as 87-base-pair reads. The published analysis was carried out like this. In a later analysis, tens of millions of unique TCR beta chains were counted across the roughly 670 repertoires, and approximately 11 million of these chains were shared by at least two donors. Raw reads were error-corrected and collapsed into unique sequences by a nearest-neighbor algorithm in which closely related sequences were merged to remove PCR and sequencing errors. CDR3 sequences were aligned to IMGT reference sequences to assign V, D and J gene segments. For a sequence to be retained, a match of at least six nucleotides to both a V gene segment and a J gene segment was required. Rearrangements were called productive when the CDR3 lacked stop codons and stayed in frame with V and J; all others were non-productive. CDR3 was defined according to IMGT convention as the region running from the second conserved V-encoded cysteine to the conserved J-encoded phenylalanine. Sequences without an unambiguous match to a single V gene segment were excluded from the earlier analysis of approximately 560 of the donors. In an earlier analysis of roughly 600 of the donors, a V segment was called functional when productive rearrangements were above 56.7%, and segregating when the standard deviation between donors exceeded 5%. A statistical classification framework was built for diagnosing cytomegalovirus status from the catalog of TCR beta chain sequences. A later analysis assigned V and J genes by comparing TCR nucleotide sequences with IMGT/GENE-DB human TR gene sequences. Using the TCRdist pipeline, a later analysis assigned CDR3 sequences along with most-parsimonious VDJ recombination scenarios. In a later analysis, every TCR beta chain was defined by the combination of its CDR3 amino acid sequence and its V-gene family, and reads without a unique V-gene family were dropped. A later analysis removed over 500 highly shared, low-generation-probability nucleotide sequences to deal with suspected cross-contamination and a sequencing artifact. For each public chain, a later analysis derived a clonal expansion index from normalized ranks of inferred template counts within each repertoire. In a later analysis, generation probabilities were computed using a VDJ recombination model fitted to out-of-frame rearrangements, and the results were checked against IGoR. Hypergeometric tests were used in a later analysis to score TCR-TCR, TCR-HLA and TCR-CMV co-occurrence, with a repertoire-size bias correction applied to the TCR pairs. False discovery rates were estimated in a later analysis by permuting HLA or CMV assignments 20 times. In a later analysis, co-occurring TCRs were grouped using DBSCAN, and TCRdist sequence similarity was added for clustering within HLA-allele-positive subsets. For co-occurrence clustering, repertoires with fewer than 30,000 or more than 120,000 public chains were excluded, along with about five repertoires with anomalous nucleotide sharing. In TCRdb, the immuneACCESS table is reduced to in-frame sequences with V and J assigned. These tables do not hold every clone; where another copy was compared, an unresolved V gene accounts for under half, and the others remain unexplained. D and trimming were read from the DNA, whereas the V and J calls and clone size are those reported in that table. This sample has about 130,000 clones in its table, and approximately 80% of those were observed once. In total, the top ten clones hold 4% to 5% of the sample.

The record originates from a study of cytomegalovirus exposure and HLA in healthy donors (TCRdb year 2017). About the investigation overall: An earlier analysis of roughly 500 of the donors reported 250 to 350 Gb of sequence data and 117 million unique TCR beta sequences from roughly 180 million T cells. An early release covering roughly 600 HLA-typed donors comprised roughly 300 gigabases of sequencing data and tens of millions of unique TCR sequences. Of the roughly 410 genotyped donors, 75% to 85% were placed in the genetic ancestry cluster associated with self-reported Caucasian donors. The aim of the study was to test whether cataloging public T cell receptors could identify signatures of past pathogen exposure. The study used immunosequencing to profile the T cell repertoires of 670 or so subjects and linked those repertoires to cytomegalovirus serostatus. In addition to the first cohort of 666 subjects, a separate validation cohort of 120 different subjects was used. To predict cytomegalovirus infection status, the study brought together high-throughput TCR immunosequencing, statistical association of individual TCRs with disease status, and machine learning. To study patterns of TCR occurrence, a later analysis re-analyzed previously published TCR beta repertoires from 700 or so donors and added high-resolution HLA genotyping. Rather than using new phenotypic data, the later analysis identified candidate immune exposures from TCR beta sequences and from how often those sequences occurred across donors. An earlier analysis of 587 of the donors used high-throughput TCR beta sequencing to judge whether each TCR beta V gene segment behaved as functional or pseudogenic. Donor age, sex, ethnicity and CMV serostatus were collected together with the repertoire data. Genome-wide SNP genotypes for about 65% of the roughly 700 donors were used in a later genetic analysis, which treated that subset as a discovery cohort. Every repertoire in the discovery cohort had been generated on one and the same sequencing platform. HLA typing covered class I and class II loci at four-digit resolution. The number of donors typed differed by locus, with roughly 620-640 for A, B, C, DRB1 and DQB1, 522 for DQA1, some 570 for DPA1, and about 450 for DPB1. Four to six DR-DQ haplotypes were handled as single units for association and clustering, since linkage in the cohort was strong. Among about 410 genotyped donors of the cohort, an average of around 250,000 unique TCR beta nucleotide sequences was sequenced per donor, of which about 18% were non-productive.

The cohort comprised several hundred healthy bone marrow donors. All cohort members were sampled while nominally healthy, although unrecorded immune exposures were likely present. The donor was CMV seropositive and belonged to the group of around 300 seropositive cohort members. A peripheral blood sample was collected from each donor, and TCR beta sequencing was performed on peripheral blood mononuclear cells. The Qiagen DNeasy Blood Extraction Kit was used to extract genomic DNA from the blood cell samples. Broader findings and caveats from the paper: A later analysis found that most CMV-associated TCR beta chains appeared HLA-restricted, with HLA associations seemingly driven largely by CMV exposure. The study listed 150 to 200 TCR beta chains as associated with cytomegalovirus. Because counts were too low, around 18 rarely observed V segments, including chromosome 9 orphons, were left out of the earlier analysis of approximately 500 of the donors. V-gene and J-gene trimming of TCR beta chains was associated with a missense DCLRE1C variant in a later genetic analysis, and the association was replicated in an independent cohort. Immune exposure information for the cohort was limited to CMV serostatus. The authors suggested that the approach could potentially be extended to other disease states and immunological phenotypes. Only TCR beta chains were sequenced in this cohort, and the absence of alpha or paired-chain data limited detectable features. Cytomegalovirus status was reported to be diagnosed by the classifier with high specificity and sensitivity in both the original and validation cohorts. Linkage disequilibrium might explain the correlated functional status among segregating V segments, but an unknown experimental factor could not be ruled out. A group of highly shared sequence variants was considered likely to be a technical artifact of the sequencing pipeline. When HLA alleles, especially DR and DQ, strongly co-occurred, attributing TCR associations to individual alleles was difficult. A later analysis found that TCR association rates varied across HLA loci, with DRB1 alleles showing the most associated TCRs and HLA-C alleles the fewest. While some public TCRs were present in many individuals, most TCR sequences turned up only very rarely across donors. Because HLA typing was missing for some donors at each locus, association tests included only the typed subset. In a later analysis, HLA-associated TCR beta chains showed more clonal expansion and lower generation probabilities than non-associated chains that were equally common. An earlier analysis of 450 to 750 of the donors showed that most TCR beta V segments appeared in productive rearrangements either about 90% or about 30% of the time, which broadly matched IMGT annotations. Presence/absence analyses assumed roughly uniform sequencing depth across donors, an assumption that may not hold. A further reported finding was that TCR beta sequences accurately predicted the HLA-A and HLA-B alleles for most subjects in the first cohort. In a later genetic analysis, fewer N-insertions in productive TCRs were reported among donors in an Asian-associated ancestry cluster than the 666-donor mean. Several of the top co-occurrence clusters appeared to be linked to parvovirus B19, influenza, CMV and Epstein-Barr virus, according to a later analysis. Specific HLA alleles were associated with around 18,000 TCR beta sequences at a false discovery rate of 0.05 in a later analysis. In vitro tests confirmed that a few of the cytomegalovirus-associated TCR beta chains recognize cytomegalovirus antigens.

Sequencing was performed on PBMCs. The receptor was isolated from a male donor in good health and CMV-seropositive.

The bases read TGTGCCAGCAGCCCCCGGTTTGCCGCAACTAATTCACCCCTCCACTTT. This yields the protein CASSPRFAATNSPLHF. Rearrangement joined TRBV28 to TRBJ1-6; there is no confident call for the D gene. Reading the germline V gene gives CDR1 MDHEN and CDR2 SYDVKM. At the junction V is shortened by 6 bases and J by 6 bases, with 18 bases in between. The CDR3 spans 16 residues, from the cysteine through the phenylalanine. Only the CDR3 DNA stays, 48 bases, in frame from base 1.